This entry features one T cell receptor beta chain sequence. PCR primers comprised 60 Vbeta and 13 Jbeta primers. Clones were read by immunoSEQ multiplex PCR, and TCRdb kept only the in-frame ones, dropping some. The table shows 250,000 or so clones, with around 90% occurring only once. This sample is drawn from a study of cytomegalovirus exposure and HLA in healthy donors. Study-level background: The early release's HLA-typed donors yielded 78 million or so unique TCRs.

V shed 6 bases and J shed 8 bases, with 11 bases lying between them. From germline, CDR1 is PRHDT and CDR2 FYEKMQ (reference sequence). The CDR3 consists of 12 residues. This chain connects TRBV13 to TRBJ2-1; D perhaps matches TRBD2 (7 bases). Sequencing input: PBMCs. The clonotype comes from a girl aged 2 to 9 in good health and CMV-seronegative. The CDR3 spells CASRSGGDEQFF. The DNA of the CDR3 is TGTGCCAGCAGATCGGGGGGCGATGAGCAGTTCTTC.